The 20 T cell receptor beta chains presented below share a single source sample, sequenced in a study of beta chain features in type 1 diabetes. General observations from the study: Patients with Type 1 diabetes showed moderately but significantly shorter TCRB CDR3s in all four CD4+ subsets.

Their recognized antigens are unknown. Sequencing targeted expressed TCRB transcripts, as all isolated RNA had been reverse transcribed. Only in-frame clones appear in the TCRdb table, and some are missing; sequencing was by immunoSEQ multiplex PCR. Here the sample spans approximately 160,000 clones, about 63% being singletons. Sequenced sample: naive CD4+ T cells from blood. The origin of the receptors is a man under 40 with type 1 diabetes.

Of note for this clone: The same CDR3 can be traced to other DNA sequences in this sample. The chain couples TRBV14 to TRBJ1-1; the match to TRBD1 covers 7 bases. Germline CDR1 and CDR2: SGHDN and FVKESK. The length of the CDR3 is 13 residues. The J segment lost 4 bases and the V segment lost 2 bases, leaving 1 base of the junction unmatched. This CDR3 reads CASSQQGGTEAFF. The CDR3, as DNA: TGTGCCAGCAGCCAACAGGGGGGCACTGAAGCTTTCTTT.

This clone appeared a single time. The chain is built from TRBV6-5 and TRBJ2-5, with 9 bases aligning to TRBD1. After removal of 4 bases from V and 5 bases from J, the junction contained 11 bases not matched to a gene. The germline V gene encodes CDR1 MNHEY and CDR2 SVGAGI. The CDR3 totals 16 residues. This chain's CDR3 is CASSSDRGNKWETQYF. In DNA, the CDR3 is TGTGCCAGCAGTTCCGACAGGGGGAACAAATGGGAGACCCAGTACTTC.

The chain uses TRBV10-3 and TRBJ2-7; D gene unclear. Per germline, CDR1 ENHRY and CDR2 SYGVKD. The V end lost 0 bases, the J end lost 3 bases, and 6 bases lay between the germline ends. This CDR3 has 13 amino acids. CDR3 sequence (DNA): TGTGCCATCAGTGAGTCGGGCAGCTACGAGCAGTACTTC. This sequence encodes CAISESGSYEQYF.

The chain links TRBV9 to TRBJ2-1; 8 bases align to TRBD2. The germline gives CDR1 SGDLS, CDR2 YYNGEE. This CDR3 has 16 amino acids. V dropped 4 bases and J dropped 7; count of bases not matched to a gene: 13. CDR3 residues: CASSPRGAGAQNEQFF. The CDR3 nucleotides are TGTGCCAGCAGCCCCCGGGGAGCGGGGGCTCAAAATGAGCAGTTCTTC.

This clone has only a few counts. The chain uses TRBV20-1 and TRBJ2-3; D is ambiguous. The germline CDR1 and CDR2 sequences are DFQATT and SNEGSKA (reference sequence). Trimming took 1 base from V and 4 from J, leaving 3 bases between them. This CDR3 contains 11 residues. In DNA, the CDR3 is TGCAGTGCTAGAGGTTCAGATACGCAGTATTTT. It is translated as CSARGSDTQYF.

Notes on this clone: The sample holds other DNA sequences that translate to the same CDR3. The V call is TRBV27, the J call TRBJ2-3; D ambiguous. The CDR3 extends over 12 amino acids. Germline V gene lookup returns CDR1 MNHEY and CDR2 SMNVEV (reference sequence). V lost 5 bases and J lost 0, with 3 bases in between. CDR3 residues: CASSPSTDTQYF. CDR3 sequence (DNA): TGTGCCAGCAGTCCGAGCACAGATACGCAGTATTTT.

A few counts support this clone. This chain links TRBV29-1 with TRBJ2-1; 13 nucleotides agree with TRBD2. Germline values: CDR1 SQVTM, CDR2 ANQGSEA. The CDR3 totals 14 residues. V lost 3 bases, J lost 8 bases, and 4 bases stayed unmatched. The CDR3 sequence is CSVDLTSGGYEQFF. In DNA form, the CDR3 reads TGCAGCGTTGATTTGACTAGCGGGGGGTATGAGCAGTTCTTC.

The chain joins TRBV7-9 to TRBJ2-1, with 10 nucleotides matching TRBD1. This CDR3 region has 14 residues. J lost 5 bases, V lost 5 bases, and 3 bases had no gene match. Germline-derived CDR1 and CDR2 are SEHNR and FQNEAQ (reference sequence). CDR3: CASSGTGVDNEQFF. In DNA form, the CDR3 reads TGTGCCAGCAGCGGGACAGGGGTAGACAATGAGCAGTTCTTC.

The genes are TRBV5-6 and TRBJ1-6; weak D call: TRBD1 (5 bases). V lost 0 bases, J lost 3 bases, and 10 bases lay in between. The germline V gene has CDR1 SGHDT and CDR2 YYEEEE. CDR3 length: 16 amino acids. This CDR3 is CASSLAQGGYNSPLHF. For the CDR3, the DNA is TGTGCCAGCAGCTTGGCGCAGGGTGGCTATAATTCACCCCTCCACTTT.

The rearrangement joins TRBV18 to TRBJ2-7; possibly TRBD2 for D (5 bases). Trimming left V 4 bases short and J 5 bases short, with 18 bases between. The germline V gene encodes CDR1 KGHSH and CDR2 LQKENI. The CDR3 runs to 15 residues. In DNA form, the CDR3 reads TGTGCCAGCTCACTAGACCTCATCAACGGGGACGAGCAGTACTTC. This gives the protein CASSLDLINGDEQYF.

In its sample, this clone was seen a few times. This chain joins TRBV28 and TRBJ2-2; D uncertain. The CDR3 covers 12 residues. Trimming cost V 6 bases and J 7 bases, with 9 bases left between them. From germline, CDR1 is MDHEN and CDR2 SYDVKM. The CDR3 spells CASSSSGGELFF. In DNA, the CDR3 is TGTGCCAGCAGCTCCTCAGGCGGGGAGCTGTTTTTT.

The chain joins TRBV20-1 to TRBJ2-5, with D uncertain. CDR3 length: 11 amino acids. Germline CDR1 DFQATT, CDR2 SNEGSKA (reference sequence). V lost 4 bases and J lost 2, with 5 bases in between. CDR3 nucleotides: TGCAGTGCTACCCAGCAAGAGACCCAGTACTTC. This codes for CSATQQETQYF.

This clone came up a few times. Here the CDR3 reads CASGRTASTDTQYF. As DNA, the CDR3 is TGTGCCAGCGGACGGACAGCTAGCACAGATACGCAGTATTTT. The chain recombines TRBV9 with TRBJ2-3, with D possibly matching TRBD1 (6 bases). Germline values: CDR1 SGDLS, CDR2 YYNGEE. The CDR3 is made up of 14 amino acids. V was shortened by 7 bases and J by 0 bases, with 12 bases between the two germline ends.

The rearrangement joins TRBV29-1 to TRBJ2-7, with 8 positions matching TRBD1. Looked up from germline, CDR1 is SQVTM and CDR2 is ANQGSEA. J gave up 1 base and V 6 bases, and 11 bases lay outside the gene matches. The CDR3 runs to 15 residues. The CDR3 is CSVRMDRALSYEQYF. Here the CDR3 DNA reads TGCAGCGTGAGGATGGACAGGGCATTATCCTACGAGCAGTACTTC.

Of note for this clone: One junction end disagrees with the germline gene, perhaps due to a read error. CDR3 in amino acids: CASSPARFGTNVLTF. The CDR3 nucleotides read TGTGCCAGCAGCCCCGCACGATTTGGGACCAACGTCCTGACTTTC. The chain has TRBV7-9 and TRBJ2-6; D gene unclear. CDR1 SEHNR and CDR2 FQNEAQ come from the germline V gene (reference sequence). The CDR3 extends over 15 amino acids.

The chain has TRBV5-6 and TRBJ1-1; 8 nucleotides align to TRBD1. The germline V gene encodes CDR1 SGHDT and CDR2 YYEEEE. The CDR3 is 14 residues long. After removal of 4 bases from V and 7 bases from J, the junction contained 9 bases not matched to a gene. CDR3 DNA sequence: TGTGCCAGCAGCCGCGACAGGGGCAACGGTGAAGCTTTCTTT. It is translated as CASSRDRGNGEAFF.

The V call is TRBV29-1, the J call TRBJ1-4; D not resolved. CDR1 is SQVTM, CDR2 ANQGSEA, per germline. The germline V and J ends were trimmed by 7 bases and 7 bases, with 10 bases remaining between them. This CDR3 has 11 amino acids. The CDR3 nucleotides read TGCAGCGCTGGGGAAAGTGAAAAACTGTTTTTT. Encoded protein: CSAGESEKLFF.

The chain has TRBV29-1 and TRBJ2-1; D is perhaps TRBD1 or TRBD2 (5 bases each). The CDR3 runs to 14 residues. The V end was cut by 4 bases, the J end by 7 bases, with 17 bases between. From germline, CDR1 is SQVTM and CDR2 ANQGSEA. DNA for the CDR3: TGCAGCGTTGTCAGCTGGGGGAAATCAAATGAGCAGTTCTTC. Amino acid sequence: CSVVSWGKSNEQFF.

V gene TRBV29-1 combines with J gene TRBJ2-7; TRBD1 is a possible D gene (5 bases). Trimming removed 4 bases from V and 3 bases from J, with 10 bases in between. This CDR3 is 12 amino acids long. Germline CDR1 and CDR2: SQVTM and ANQGSEA. The CDR3 region has the DNA TGCAGCGTTGGGGGCAGGAACTACGAGCAGTACTTC. This sequence encodes CSVGGRNYEQYF.

The table lists this clone with a few counts. The rearrangement links TRBV5-4 to TRBJ1-1; 9 bases align to TRBD1. Germline-derived CDR1 and CDR2 are SGHNT and YYREEE (reference sequence). The CDR3 contains 15 residues. J was trimmed by 4 bases and V by 2 bases; bases with no gene match: 6. The CDR3 nucleotides are TGTGCCAGCAGCTTACAGGGGGCGCGGGGCACTGAAGCTTTCTTT. This sequence encodes CASSLQGARGTEAFF.